The 5 T cell receptor beta chains reported below all come from one sample, sequenced in a study of T cells in Graves' hyperthyroidism and ophthalmopathy. From RNA transcripts, TCR beta CDR3 regions were amplified. During a first-round RT-PCR of the TCR CDR3, the HTBI primer set was used. TCRdb ran MiXCR on the multiplex PCR reads and lists one entry per CDR3 protein. The repertoire holds 450,000 to 650,000 distinct CDR3 sequences, with over 15% as singletons. The sequencing input was blood. The receptors here all came from a young woman with Graves' ophthalmopathy.

This clonotype has a handful of counts. This sequence joins TRBV20-1 and TRBJ1-2, with 9 nucleotides matching TRBD1. From germline, CDR1 is DFQATT and CDR2 SNEGSKA (reference sequence). V shed 6 bases and J 2 bases; nucleotides not matched to a gene: 1. CDR3 length: 12 residues. CDR3 sequence: CSAQGANYGYTF. The CDR3 region has the DNA TGCAGTGCACAGGGGGCAAACTATGGCTACACCTTC.

This clonotype was recorded many times. V is TRBV7-2 and J is TRBJ1-1; D remains ambiguous. Germline values: CDR1 SGHTA, CDR2 FQGNSA. The CDR3 contains 16 residues. The germline V and J ends were trimmed by 5 bases and 1 base, with 17 bases remaining between them. CDR3 in DNA: TGTGCCAGCAGCACCGCGGGCAAACCAGGGAACACTGAAGCTTTCTTT. The encoded protein is CASSTAGKPGNTEAFF.

This clonotype occurred a few times. The V and J genes are TRBV6-2 or TRBV6-3 and TRBJ1-1; a possible D gene is TRBD1 (6 bases). V was trimmed by 6 bases and J by 8 bases, leaving 13 bases between them. The CDR3 consists of 12 residues. Per the germline V gene, CDR1 is MNHEY and CDR2 is SVGEGT. CDR3 amino acids: CASRPGGQEAFF. In nucleotides, the CDR3 is TGTGCCAGCAGACCGGGGGGACAAGAAGCTTTCTTT.

This clonotype has ten or more counts. V is TRBV11-2 and J is TRBJ2-1; no firm D call. In germline, CDR1 is SGHAT, CDR2 FQNNGV. CDR3 size: 15 residues. V was pared by 0 bases and J by 8 bases, with 14 bases between. CDR3 in amino acids: CASSLEVHLVDEQFF. CDR3 coding DNA: TGTGCCAGCAGCTTAGAGGTCCATTTGGTGGATGAGCAGTTCTTC.

At least ten counts were recorded for this clonotype. This chain uses TRBV7-9 with TRBJ1-1, with D possibly matching TRBD1 (5 bases). The germline V and J ends were trimmed by 6 bases and 4 bases, with 12 bases remaining between them. The CDR3 totals 13 residues. CDR1 is SEHNR, CDR2 FQNEAQ, per germline (reference sequence). The CDR3 bases are TGTGCCAGCAGTCGACTTGGGGGCACTGAAGCTTTCTTT. It translates to CASSRLGGTEAFF.